A selection of T cell receptor beta chains follows, all from one sample in a study of blood T cell repertoires in COVID-19. Sequencing was performed with immunoSEQ multiplex PCR; in TCRdb, only in-frame clones are kept and a portion is missing. Here the sample spans around 250,000 clones, approximately 86% being singletons. Sequencing input: PBMCs or T cells enriched from blood (not recorded which). Source of these receptors: a woman in her fifties or sixties who had recovered from COVID-19. The CDR3 runs from the conserved cysteine through the conserved F or W. D genes are given only for firm matches. Expanded clones get a size class; other rows say once, few or many, or leave the size out.

>TRBV27|NA|NA|TRBJ1-3
TGTGCCAGCAGTCCTACCATCAGGGGATTGGGAGGAAACACCATATATTTT
CASSPTIRGLGGNTIYF
>TRBV29-1|NA|once|TRBJ2-5
TGCAGCGTTAATTATCTCCGGGACATGAGGGAGACCCAGTACTTC
CSVNYLRDMRETQYF
>TRBV28|NA|NA|TRBJ1-5
TGTGCGTCGGTAAGCAATCAGCCCCAGCATTTT
CASVSNQPQHF
>TRBV7-2|TRBD1|NA|TRBJ1-5
TGTGCCAGCAGCTTACCAGGCACAGGGGGAATGCGTCAGCCCCAGCATTTT
CASSLPGTGGMRQPQHF
>TRBV7-9|TRBD2|NA|TRBJ2-5
TGTGCCAGCAGCTTAGCGCGATTAGCGGGAGGAGGAGAGACCCAGTACTTC
CASSLARLAGGGETQYF
>TRBV29-1|TRBD2|NA|TRBJ2-3
TGCAGCGTTGGAGACCCTCCGGGACTAGCGGGAGGCGCGGATACGCAGTATTTT
CSVGDPPGLAGGADTQYF
>TRBV7-3|NA|NA|TRBJ2-1
TGTGCCAGCAGCTTATCCGGGACTTCCTACAATGAGCAGTTCTTC
CASSLSGTSYNEQFF
>TRBV3-1/TRBV3-2|TRBD1|once|TRBJ1-4
TGTGCCGGCAGCCAAGCCGGGACAGGGGGCGAAAAACTGTTTTTT
CAGSQAGTGGEKLFF
>TRBV7-2|NA|NA|TRBJ2-2
TGTGCCAGCAGCTTCGACAGAGGAAATGGGGAGCTGTTTTTT
CASSFDRGNGELFF
>TRBV15|NA|NA|TRBJ2-2
TGTGCCACCAGCAGACAGGGGAACACCGGGGAGCTGTTTTTT
CATSRQGNTGELFF
>TRBV5-5|TRBD2|NA|TRBJ2-7
TGTGCCAGCAGCCTCTGGACTAGCGGGAGTTCCGAGCAGTACTTC
CASSLWTSGSSEQYF
>TRBV6-5|TRBD1|NA|TRBJ2-3
TGTGCCAGCAGCTTAGACAGGGGCGGGCAGTATTTT
CASSLDRGGQYF
>TRBV7-8|NA|NA|TRBJ1-5
TGTGCCACCGGGGGGCGGGTGTTAAGCAATCAGCCCCAGCATTTT
CATGGRVLSNQPQHF
>TRBV27|TRBD1|NA|TRBJ1-5
TGTGCCAGCAGTATAGGACAGGGGGCACAGCCCCAGCATTTT
CASSIGQGAQPQHF
>TRBV5-1|NA|NA|TRBJ1-4
TGCGCCAGCAGCTTGGAGACAGCTACAACTAATGAAAAACTGTTTTTT
CASSLETATTNEKLFF
>TRBV2|TRBD1|NA|TRBJ2-5
TGTGCCAGCAGTGAAGGGCACCAGACAGGGTATGAGACCCAGTACTTC
CASSEGHQTGYETQYF
>TRBV3-1/TRBV3-2|TRBD1|NA|TRBJ2-7
TGTGCCAGCAGCTCATGGGACAGGGGTAGGGGCTACGAGCAGTACTTC
CASSSWDRGRGYEQYF
>TRBV7-2|NA|NA|TRBJ1-2
TGTGCCAGCAGACTTCGGGGAATTTACTATGGCTACACCTTC
CASRLRGIYYGYTF
>TRBV12-3/TRBV12-4|NA|NA|TRBJ2-5
TGTGCCAGCAGTTTTCGGTCTCCAGGGGCCCAGTACTTC
CASSFRSPGAQYF
>TRBV10-3|TRBD1|few|TRBJ1-1
TGTGCCATCAGCACAAAACAGGGGGCCTTAGGGGGATTAGAAGCTTTCTTT
CAISTKQGALGGLEAFF
>TRBV30|NA|few|TRBJ1-2
TGTGCCTGGAGTGTACGCAGGGACTATGGCTACACCTTC
CAWSVRRDYGYTF
>TRBV9|NA|NA|TRBJ2-3
TGTGCCAGCAGCGTAGGGGATCGGGGAAGAGATACGCAGTATTTT
CASSVGDRGRDTQYF
>TRBV24-1|TRBD1|NA|TRBJ1-5
TGTGCCGCCACGACCCAGGGGGACCGTAATCTCTACCAGCCCCAGCATTTT
CAATTQGDRNLYQPQHF
>TRBV5-8|NA|NA|TRBJ2-3
TGTGCCAGCAGCGTAAGCAGGTTATCAGATACGCAGTATTTT
CASSVSRLSDTQYF
>TRBV4-1|NA|NA|TRBJ2-5
TGCGCCAGCAGCCAAGCCCCCCGGGACAAGCAAGAGACCCAGTACTTC
CASSQAPRDKQETQYF
>TRBV30|NA|NA|TRBJ1-5
TGTGCCTGGAGACAGGGTATCGGTCAGCCCCAGCATTTT
CAWRQGIGQPQHF
>TRBV19|NA|NA|TRBJ1-4
TGTGCCAGTAGCACCAGACAGGTGATGGCAACTAATGAAAAACTGTTTTTT
CASSTRQVMATNEKLFF
>TRBV4-2|TRBD1|NA|TRBJ1-6
TGTGCCAGCAGCCAATCCGGAGGGGGCGCATCAGAGAATTCACCCCTCCACTTT
CASSQSGGGASENSPLHF
>TRBV28|TRBD1|NA|TRBJ2-2
TGTGCCAGCAGGACAGGGACGAACACCGGGGAGCTGTTTTTT
CASRTGTNTGELFF
>TRBV7-8|NA|NA|TRBJ1-3
TGTGCCAGCAGCTTAGATTTGGGTACGGGGGGAAACACCATATATTTT
CASSLDLGTGGNTIYF
>TRBV7-9|TRBD1|NA|TRBJ1-1
TGTGCCAGCACTAAAGACACGGGACAGTTGAACACTGAAGCTTTCTTT
CASTKDTGQLNTEAFF
>TRBV6-5|NA|NA|TRBJ2-1
TGTGCCAGCACCAGAAGGGCCGGTAGGGGTGAGCAGTTCTTC
CASTRRAGRGEQFF
>TRBV9|NA|NA|TRBJ1-5
TGTGCCAGCAGCCCCACAGGGTTGTCACATCAGCCCCAGCATTTT
CASSPTGLSHQPQHF
>TRBV28|TRBD1|NA|TRBJ1-5
TGTGCCAGCACCTCGTCCTTTGTCGGGCGCGGCAGGGGGGGCAATCAGCCCCAGCATTTT
CASTSSFVGRGRGGNQPQHF
>TRBV27|TRBD1|NA|TRBJ2-7
TGTGCCAGCAGTTTGTCACAGGGGGCAAACGAGCAGTACTTC
CASSLSQGANEQYF
>TRBV19|TRBD2|NA|TRBJ2-5
TGTGCCAGTAGTATAGATCCCCCCCAGCGGGAACAAGAGACCCAGTACTTC
CASSIDPPQREQETQYF